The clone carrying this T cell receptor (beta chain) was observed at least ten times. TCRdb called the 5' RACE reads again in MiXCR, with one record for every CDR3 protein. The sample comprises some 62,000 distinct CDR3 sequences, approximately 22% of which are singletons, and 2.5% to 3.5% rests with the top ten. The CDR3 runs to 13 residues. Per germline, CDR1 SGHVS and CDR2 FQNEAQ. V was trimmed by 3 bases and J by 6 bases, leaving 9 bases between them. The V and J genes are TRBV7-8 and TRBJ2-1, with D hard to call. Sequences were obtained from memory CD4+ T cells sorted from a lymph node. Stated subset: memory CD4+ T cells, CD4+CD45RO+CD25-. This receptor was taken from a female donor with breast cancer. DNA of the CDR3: TGTGCCAGCAGCTTCACGGTCACCAATGAGCAGTTCTTC. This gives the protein CASSFTVTNEQFF.